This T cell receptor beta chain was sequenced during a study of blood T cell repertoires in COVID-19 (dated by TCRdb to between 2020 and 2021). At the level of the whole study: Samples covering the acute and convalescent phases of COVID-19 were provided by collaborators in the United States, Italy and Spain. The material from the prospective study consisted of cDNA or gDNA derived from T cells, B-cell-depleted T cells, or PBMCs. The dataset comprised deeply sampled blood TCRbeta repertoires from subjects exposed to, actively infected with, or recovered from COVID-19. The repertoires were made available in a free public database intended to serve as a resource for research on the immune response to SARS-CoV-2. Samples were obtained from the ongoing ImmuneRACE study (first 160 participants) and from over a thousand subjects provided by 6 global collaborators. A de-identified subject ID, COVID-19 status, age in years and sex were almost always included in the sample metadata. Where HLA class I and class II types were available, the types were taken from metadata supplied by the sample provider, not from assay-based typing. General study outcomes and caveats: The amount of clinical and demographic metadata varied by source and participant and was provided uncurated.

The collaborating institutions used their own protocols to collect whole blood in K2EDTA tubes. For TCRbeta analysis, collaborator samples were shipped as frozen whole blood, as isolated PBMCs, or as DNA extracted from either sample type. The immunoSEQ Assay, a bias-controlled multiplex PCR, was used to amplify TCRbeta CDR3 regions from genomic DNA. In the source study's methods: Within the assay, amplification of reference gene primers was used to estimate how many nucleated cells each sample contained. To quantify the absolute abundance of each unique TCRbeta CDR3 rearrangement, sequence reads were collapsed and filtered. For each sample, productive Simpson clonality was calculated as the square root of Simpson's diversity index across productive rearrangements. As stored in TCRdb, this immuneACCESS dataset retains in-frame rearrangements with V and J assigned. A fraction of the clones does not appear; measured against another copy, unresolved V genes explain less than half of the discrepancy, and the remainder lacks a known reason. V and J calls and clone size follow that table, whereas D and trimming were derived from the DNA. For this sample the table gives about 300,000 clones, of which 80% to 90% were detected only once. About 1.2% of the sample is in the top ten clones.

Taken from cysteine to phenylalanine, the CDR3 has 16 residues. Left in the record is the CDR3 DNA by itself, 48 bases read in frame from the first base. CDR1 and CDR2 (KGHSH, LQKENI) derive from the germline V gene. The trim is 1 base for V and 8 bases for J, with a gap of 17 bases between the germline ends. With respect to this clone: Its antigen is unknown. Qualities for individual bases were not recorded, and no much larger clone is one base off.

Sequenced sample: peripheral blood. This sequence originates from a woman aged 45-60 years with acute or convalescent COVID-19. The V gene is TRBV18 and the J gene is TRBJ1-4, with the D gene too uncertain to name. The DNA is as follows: TGTGCCAGCTCACCACAGCCAGGCGGGTTTAACGAAAAACTGTTTTTT. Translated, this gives CASSPQPGGFNEKLFF.